The sequence of this T cell receptor (beta chain) was determined in a study of beta chain features in type 1 diabetes. Study-wide results and caveats: Moderately but significantly shorter TCRB CDR3s were found in Type 1 diabetes patients in all four CD4+ subsets.

Per germline, CDR1 SGHRS and CDR2 YFSETQ. The CDR3 runs 15 residues. V lost 0 bases to trimming and J lost 0 bases, with 8 bases between them. Expressed TCRB transcripts were sequenced because the entire RNA isolate underwent reverse transcription. Repertoires were generated with immunoSEQ multiplex PCR, while TCRdb's copy carries only in-frame clones and drops some. The table lists roughly 730,000 clones, about an eighth of them singletons. This clone came up a few times. What it recognizes is unknown. This TCR was sampled from a young man with type 1 diabetes. The J gene is TRBJ2-3, the V gene TRBV5-1, with D tentatively TRBD2 (6 bases). The sample taken for sequencing was naive CD4+ T cells from blood. CDR3 sequence: CASSLVGLSTDTQYF. CDR3 coding DNA: TGCGCCAGCAGCTTGGTGGGACTCAGCACAGATACGCAGTATTTT.